The 7 T cell receptor beta chains below come from one sample, sequenced in a study of tumor-infiltrating lymphocytes in primary liver carcinoma. Researchers generated TCR beta cDNA from 500 to 600 ng of total RNA, relying on a constant-region primer. Three rounds of nested multiplex PCR with slightly modified ARM-PCR produced TCR beta libraries. Researchers ran the first two PCR rounds for about 11 cycles each with TRBV1-TRBV30 forward primers and a C-beta reverse primer. TCRdb fed the multiplex PCR reads into MiXCR, producing one record per CDR3 protein. The sample carries approximately 300,000 distinct CDR3 sequences, approximately 60% recorded once. Germline DNA was also extracted, with blood RNA taken from unsorted whole blood. Sequenced input: peripheral blood. All receptors come from a man between 35 and 55 years old with primary liver carcinoma and hepatitis B virus infection.

As concerns this clonotype: One end of the junction varies from germline; a read error may be responsible. The chain is built from TRBV6-5 and TRBJ1-2; the D is unclear. CDR3 size: 16 residues. The germline gives CDR1 MNHEY, CDR2 SVGAGI. The CDR3, as DNA: TGCGCCAGCAGTTACTCGACTAGGCGATATAACTATGGCTACACCTTC. Amino acids: CASSYSTRRYNYGYTF.

As regards this clonotype: A much larger clone is a single base away; this may be a read error. The CDR3 ends on some other residue instead of the conserved phenylalanine or tryptophan, so this is likely a read error. This rearrangement joins TRBV6-1 to TRBJ1-5; D gene ambiguous. Per germline, CDR1 MNHNS and CDR2 SASEGT. The CDR3 length is 13 residues. Between the trimmed V and J ends, which lost 6 bases and 5 bases, there was a span of 11 bases. The CDR3 region has the DNA TGTGCCAGCAGGTGGGTCGGGGATCAGCCCCAGCATTTG. Protein: CASRWVGDQPQHL.

This clonotype was seen a handful of times. The chain has TRBV28 and TRBJ2-1, with TRBD2 identical over 11 bases. Germline V gives CDR1 MDHEN, CDR2 SYDVKM. The CDR3 contains 16 residues. V was pared by 6 bases and J by 2 bases, with 6 bases of the junction left unmatched. DNA for the CDR3: TGTGCCAGCAGCATAGCGGGAGGGAGGACCTACAATGAGCAGTTCTTC. Translation gives CASSIAGGRTYNEQFF.

V and J are TRBV11-3 and TRBJ2-3, with TRBD2 identical over 9 bases. Germline assignment: CDR1 SGHNT and CDR2 YENEEA. The V gene end was trimmed by 5 bases and the J gene end by 6 bases; junction bases not matched to a gene: 12. The CDR3 is 16 amino acids. The CDR3: CASSSSPAGGADTQYF. The CDR3 nucleotides read TGTGCCAGCAGCAGCAGCCCGGCGGGAGGGGCGGATACGCAGTATTTT.

This chain joins TRBV4-3 and TRBJ2-7; D uncertain. The V gene lost 4 bases and the J gene lost 0 bases, with 16 bases spanning the gap. Germline V gene sequence: CDR1 LGHNA, CDR2 YSLEER. The CDR3 length is 16 residues. CDR3 in amino acids: CASSPSGSLSSYEQYF. In DNA form, the CDR3 reads TGCGCCAGCAGCCCGTCGGGCAGTCTTAGCTCCTACGAGCAGTACTTC.

This clonotype was observed many times. The rearrangement uses TRBV11-2 and TRBJ2-7; D not certain. This CDR3 spans 16 amino acids. Per the germline V gene, CDR1 is SGHAT and CDR2 is FQNNGV. The ends were cut back, 4 bases at V and 3 bases at J, with 19 bases in the middle. The DNA for the CDR3 is TGTGCCAGCAGCTCCCCTGGGCCGAGCCCCCTCTACGAGCAGTACTTC. Translation gives CASSSPGPSPLYEQYF.

Only a few counts were recorded for this clonotype. The chain carries TRBV19 and TRBJ2-3; D ambiguous. The germline gives CDR1 LNHDA, CDR2 SQIVND (reference sequence). V was pared by 3 bases and J by 0 bases, with 7 bases between. The CDR3 covers 14 residues. DNA of the CDR3: TGTGCCAGTAGTATCTCCTCTAGCACAGATACGCAGTATTTT. This translates into CASSISSSTDTQYF.